This T cell receptor (beta chain) was found in a study of tumor-infiltrating lymphocytes in primary liver carcinoma. Notes on the study in general: It was in tumors, not blood, that the top-250-clone fraction was significantly higher (p = 0.039). Tumor-adjacent and tumor-blood pairs overlapped less than tumor region pairs did.

From 450 to 550 ng total RNA, TCR beta cDNA was generated with a primer in the constant region. Amplification in three nested multiplex PCR rounds with slightly modified ARM-PCR gave rise to TCR beta libraries. TCRdb reanalysed the multiplex PCR reads using MiXCR and keeps one entry per CDR3 protein. This table has 90,000 to 110,000 distinct CDR3 sequences, roughly 80% appearing once. This clonotype came up once. Antigen: not known. Each 20-30 mg portion of unsorted bulk tissue served as the source for co-extraction of RNA and DNA. The receptor's source is a man aged 40-50 years with primary liver carcinoma and hepatitis B virus infection. The sample comprised liver tumor tissue from sampling region 3. Indicated subset: tumor region T3, left-lateral pole.

In DNA, the CDR3 is TGTGCCAGCAACTTTCACGGATTTAATACTGAAGCTTTCTTT. Residues: CASNFHGFNTEAFF. The chain joins TRBV5-6 to TRBJ1-1; no clear D gene. The CDR3 has 14 residues. Germline V gives CDR1 SGHDT, CDR2 YYEEEE. Deletions cut 6 bases from V and 5 bases from J, with 17 bases between. The complete variable domain, with remaining parts taken from reference TRBV5-6 and TRBJ1-1, reads DAGVTQSPTHLIKTRGQQVTLRCSPKSGHDTVSWYQQALGQGPQFIFQYYEEEERQRGNFPDRFSGHQFPNYSSELNVNALLLGDSALYLCASNFHGFNTEAFFGQGTRLTVV.